Shown below are 29 T cell receptor beta chains from a single sample sequenced in a study of blood T cell repertoires in COVID-19. TCRdb's copy holds only in-frame clones and misses some; the assay was immunoSEQ multiplex PCR. The sample lists 250,000 to 300,000 clones, approximately 87% occurring once. Sequencing used peripheral blood. These receptors all stem from a woman between 25 and 40 years old with COVID-19, enrolled during active disease.

This clone was picked up a small number of times. The V and J genes are TRBV3-1 (or the pseudogene TRBV3-2) and TRBJ2-7; 7 bases agree with TRBD1. The CDR3 extends over 16 amino acids. The J segment lost 0 bases and the V segment lost 1 base, leaving 6 bases of the junction unmatched. Germline lookup yields CDR1 LGHDT and CDR2 YNNKEL (reference sequence). Here the CDR3 reads CASSQGGTASSYEQYF. The CDR3 DNA follows: TGTGCCAGCAGCCAAGGGGGGACAGCGAGCTCCTACGAGCAGTACTTC.

The V gene is TRBV5-1, the J gene TRBJ2-7, with a possible D match to TRBD1 (6 bases). V lost 6 bases, J lost 2 bases, and 15 bases lay in between. The CDR3 length is 14 residues. The V gene's germline CDR1 is SGHRS and CDR2 YFSETQ. Here the CDR3 reads CASNTGTIPYEQYF. Written as DNA, the CDR3 is TGCGCCAGCAACACCGGGACAATCCCCTACGAGCAGTACTTC.

The count of this clone is one. The chain links TRBV24-1 to TRBJ2-3; D may be TRBD1 (6 bases). The V gene's germline CDR1 is KGHDR and CDR2 SFDVKD. V was cut by 5 bases and J by 0 bases, with 17 bases left in between. CDR3 length: 17 residues. CDR3 sequence reads: CATSAGERTDSTDTQYF. DNA for the CDR3: TGTGCCACCAGTGCCGGGGAGCGGACAGATAGCACAGATACGCAGTATTTT.

The V and J genes are TRBV7-9 and TRBJ2-3; 13 bases map to TRBD2. Trimming cost V 4 bases and J 7 bases; bases outside gene matches: 5. Germline V CDR1 and CDR2: SEHNR, FQNEAQ (reference sequence). The CDR3 length is 15 residues. CDR3 in DNA: TGTGCCAGCAGCTCGGGACTAGCGGGGCCCAATACGCAGTATTTT. Translation: CASSSGLAGPNTQYF.

The chain joins TRBV27 to TRBJ2-6; D ambiguous. The V and J ends lost 4 bases and 1 base respectively, with 8 bases between them. Germline CDR1 is MNHEY and CDR2 is SMNVEV (reference sequence). The CDR3 runs 15 residues. DNA of the CDR3: TGTGCCAGCAGTTCCCGAGGTTCTGGGGCCAACGTCCTGACTTTC. It codes for CASSSRGSGANVLTF.

The J gene is TRBJ2-1, the V gene TRBV28; 7 nucleotides line up with TRBD1. Germline V gives CDR1 MDHEN, CDR2 SYDVKM. The CDR3 runs to 15 residues. J lost 2 bases, V lost 3 bases, and 4 bases had no gene match. The CDR3 spells CASSLDRSPYNEQFF. The CDR3 DNA reads as TGTGCCAGCAGTTTGGACAGGTCTCCCTACAATGAGCAGTTCTTC.

This clone showed up just a few times. V and J are TRBV6-1 and TRBJ2-3; 11 bases are shared with TRBD2. Germline trimming cut 3 bases from V and 4 bases from J; bases unmatched to any gene: 3. The CDR3 has 15 residues. CDR1 is MNHNS, CDR2 SASEGT, per germline. The CDR3 loop is CASSEVAGGADTQYF. The CDR3 coding sequence is TGTGCCAGCAGTGAGGTAGCGGGGGGGGCAGATACGCAGTATTTT.

The chain carries TRBV6-4 and TRBJ1-2; 8 bases are a match to TRBD1. Per the germline V gene, CDR1 is MRHNA and CDR2 is SNTAGT. The CDR3 consists of 19 residues. V shed 7 bases and J 0 bases; nucleotides not matched to a gene: 19. The CDR3 reads CASNFRQGKQREANYGYTF. The DNA for the CDR3 is TGTGCCAGCAACTTTCGACAGGGGAAACAACGGGAGGCTAACTATGGCTACACCTTC.

The chain has TRBV10-2 and TRBJ1-4; 7 nucleotides agree with TRBD1. This CDR3 contains 15 residues. Germline lookup yields CDR1 WSHSY and CDR2 SAAADI. The ends lost 6 bases at V and 4 bases at J; junction bases unmatched: 8. CDR3 nucleotide sequence: TGCGCCAGCAGGTGGGGGGCAGGGGGTAATGAAAAACTGTTTTTT. Residues: CASRWGAGGNEKLFF.

The chain links TRBV2 to TRBJ2-4; TRBD2 agrees at 7 bases. Germline values: CDR1 SNHLY, CDR2 FYNNEI. This CDR3 is 14 amino acids long. V was pared by 5 bases and J by 4 bases, with 5 bases of the junction left unmatched. The CDR3 region has the DNA TGTGCCAGCAGTTCGACTAGCAGAAAAAACATTCAGTACTTC. This translates into CASSSTSRKNIQYF. Using reference TRBV2 and TRBJ2-4 for the parts outside the CDR3, the full variable domain is EPEVTQTPSHQVTQMGQEVILRCVPISNHLYFYWYRQILGQKVEFLVSFYNNEISEKSEIFDDQFSVERPDGSNFTLKIRSTKLEDSAMYFCASSSTSRKNIQYFGAGTRLSVL.

As for this clone: This specimen includes other DNA sequences encoding the same CDR3. The rearrangement joins TRBV11-2 to TRBJ2-1; the match to TRBD1 covers 10 bases. The germline V gene encodes CDR1 SGHAT and CDR2 FQNNGV. The CDR3 extends over 16 amino acids. V trimming: 5 bases; J trimming: 0 bases; junction bases outside the gene matches: 4. CDR3 nucleotide sequence: TGTGCCAGCAGCCTGGGACAGGGGAGCTCCTACAATGAGCAGTTCTTC. This translates into CASSLGQGSSYNEQFF.

The CDR3 DNA follows: TGTGCCAGCAGCTTGGGGGCGGGCACAGATACGCAGTATTTT. Encoded protein: CASSLGAGTDTQYF. The rearrangement joins TRBV7-8 to TRBJ2-3; D perhaps matches TRBD1 (6 bases). From germline, CDR1 is SGHVS and CDR2 FQNEAQ. This CDR3 has 14 amino acids. V lost 3 bases to trimming and J lost 1 base, with 8 bases between them.

The rearrangement joins TRBV19 to TRBJ1-3, with 9 bases identical to TRBD1. CDR1 is LNHDA and CDR2 is SQIVND in the germline V gene (reference sequence). The CDR3 extends over 16 amino acids. The trim removed 6 bases at V and 2 bases at J, leaving 8 bases unmatched. Written as DNA, the CDR3 is TGTGCCAGTAGGCTGGGACAGGGTACAACTGGAAACACCATATATTTT. Its translation: CASRLGQGTTGNTIYF.

J is TRBJ2-1 and V is TRBV4-1, with 11 positions matching TRBD2. The trim removed 1 base at V and 10 bases at J, leaving 6 bases unmatched. CDR1 is MGHRA and CDR2 is YSYEKL in the germline V gene. The CDR3 totals 15 residues. CDR3: CASSQATSGALEQFF. CDR3 nucleotide sequence: TGCGCCAGCAGCCAAGCGACTAGCGGGGCGCTAGAGCAGTTCTTC.

A remark on this clone: The sample carries other DNA sequences with the same CDR3. The V call is TRBV7-9, the J call TRBJ2-5; a weak D match, TRBD2 (6 bases). The germline V gene encodes CDR1 SEHNR and CDR2 FQNEAQ (reference sequence). The CDR3 is made up of 13 amino acids. V was trimmed by 5 bases and J by 5 bases, leaving 12 bases between them. Here the CDR3 reads CASSPRRGETQYF. The CDR3 bases are TGTGCCAGCAGCCCCCGTCGGGGGGAGACCCAGTACTTC.

This chain's CDR3 is CASSQERGGPYEQYF. For the CDR3, the DNA is TGTGCCAGCAGCCAAGAACGGGGGGGGCCGTACGAGCAGTACTTC. This rearrangement joins TRBV3-1 (or the pseudogene TRBV3-2) to TRBJ2-7; 8 bases are shared with TRBD2. The CDR3 covers 15 residues. The V gene end was trimmed by 0 bases and the J gene end by 4 bases; junction bases not matched to a gene: 5. In germline, CDR1 is LGHDT, CDR2 YNNKEL (reference sequence).

The genes are TRBV10-3 and TRBJ2-1, with 9 bases identical to TRBD1. The CDR3 covers 13 residues. The J segment lost 7 bases and the V segment lost 6 bases, leaving 4 bases of the junction unmatched. Germline values: CDR1 ENHRY, CDR2 SYGVKD. The CDR3 DNA follows: TGTGCCATCAGATCGACAGGGGGAAATGAGCAGTTCTTC. It is translated as CAIRSTGGNEQFF.

V gene TRBV27 combines with J gene TRBJ1-5; 7 bases align to TRBD1. V shed 8 bases and J 1 base; nucleotides not matched to a gene: 5. The CDR3 totals 14 residues. Germline CDR1 is MNHEY and CDR2 is SMNVEV (reference sequence). The DNA of the CDR3 is TGTGCCAGCGGGGCAGGGGGAAGCAATCAGCCCCAGCATTTT. Protein product: CASGAGGSNQPQHF.

The rearrangement links TRBV10-1 to TRBJ1-1; 8 bases are shared with TRBD1. This CDR3 has 15 residues. Germline V gene data show CDR1 as WNHNN and CDR2 as SYGVQD (reference sequence). The ends lost 4 bases at V and 1 base at J; junction bases unmatched: 5. DNA of the CDR3: TGCGCCAGCAGTGGTAACAGGGGGACGAACACTGAAGCTTTCTTT. It encodes CASSGNRGTNTEAFF.

The chain uses TRBV5-1 and TRBJ2-1, with D possibly matching TRBD2 (6 bases). V lost 1 base, J lost 4 bases, and 12 bases lay in between. The CDR3 spans 15 residues. The germline V gene encodes CDR1 SGHRS and CDR2 YFSETQ. This CDR3 is CASSLFAGNYNEQFF. The CDR3 coding sequence is TGCGCCAGCAGCTTGTTCGCGGGAAATTACAATGAGCAGTTCTTC.

The table lists this clone with a few counts. This chain connects TRBV2 to TRBJ2-7; 9 nucleotides line up with TRBD1. The CDR3 loop spans 13 amino acids. Per the germline V gene, CDR1 is SNHLY and CDR2 is FYNNEI. V gave up 7 bases and J gave up 3 bases; unmatched junction bases: 4. The CDR3 here is CASIRDRVYEQYF. CDR3 coding DNA: TGTGCCAGCATCCGGGACAGGGTCTACGAGCAGTACTTC. Full variable domain (outside the CDR3, taken from reference TRBV2 and TRBJ2-7): EPEVTQTPSHQVTQMGQEVILRCVPISNHLYFYWYRQILGQKVEFLVSFYNNEISEKSEIFDDQFSVERPDGSNFTLKIRSTKLEDSAMYFCASIRDRVYEQYFGPGTRLTVT.

This chain connects TRBV12-3 or TRBV12-4 to TRBJ1-1, with no clear D. Trimming removed 7 bases at V and 3 bases at J, with 12 bases between. The CDR3 spans 13 residues. The CDR3 DNA reads TGTGCCAGCATAATGCCGGGAGACACTGAAGCTTTCTTT. As protein: CASIMPGDTEAFF.

As concerns this clone: The same CDR3 also results from other DNA sequences found in this sample. This CDR3 reads CATSREPGQWNTEAFF. In DNA, the CDR3 is TGTGCCACCAGCAGAGAGCCCGGACAGTGGAACACTGAAGCTTTCTTT. The J gene is TRBJ1-1, the V gene TRBV15; D is possibly TRBD1 (6 bases). Trimming pared 0 bases from V and 1 base from J, leaving 12 bases between. Germline lookup yields CDR1 LNHNV and CDR2 YYDKDF (reference sequence). This CDR3 has 16 residues. The full variable domain, its missing parts supplied by reference TRBV15 and TRBJ1-1, is DAMVIQNPRYQVTQFGKPVTLSCSQTLNHNVMYWYQQKSSQAPKLLFHYYDKDFNNEADTPDNFQSRRPNTSFCFLDIRSPGLGDTAMYLCATSREPGQWNTEAFFGQGTRLTVV.

This sequence joins TRBV12-3 or TRBV12-4 and TRBJ1-5, with 9 positions matching TRBD1. The CDR3 consists of 13 residues. V lost 6 bases to trimming and J lost 5 bases; unmatched junction nucleotides: 2. The DNA for the CDR3 is TGTGCCAGCAGGGACAGGGGAGATCAGCCCCAGCATTTT. Protein sequence: CASRDRGDQPQHF.

J is TRBJ2-1 and V is TRBV6-5, with TRBD1 matching over 9 bases. CDR1 and CDR2 (germline): MNHEY, SVGAGI. J was trimmed by 15 bases and V by 7 bases; bases with no gene match: 16. This CDR3 contains 14 residues. The DNA for the CDR3 is TGTGCCAGCACGACGGACAGGGGTAAGGGCGCGGTGTTCTTC. This translates into CASTTDRGKGAVFF.

The rearrangement uses TRBV25-1 and TRBJ2-5, with D possibly matching TRBD1 (5 bases). Germline V gene sequence: CDR1 MGHDK, CDR2 SYGVNS. The CDR3 loop spans 11 amino acids. V was pared by 9 bases and J by 5 bases, with 10 bases between. CDR3 nucleotide sequence: TGTGCCAGGACAGTAGGGGAGACCCAGTACTTC. This gives the protein CARTVGETQYF. The variable domain in full, with the rest retrieved from reference TRBV25-1 and TRBJ2-5, is EADIYQTPRYLVIGTGKKITLECSQTMGHDKMYWYQQDPGMELHLIHYSYGVNSTEKGDLSSESTVSRIRTEHFPLTLESARPSHTSQYLCARTVGETQYFGPGTRLLVL.

There are a few counts of this clone. The J gene is TRBJ1-1, the V gene TRBV5-6; perhaps TRBD1 as D (6 bases). CDR1 is SGHDT, CDR2 YYEEEE, per germline. This CDR3 is built from 16 residues. V shed 4 bases and J shed 5 bases, with 21 bases lying between them. CDR3 coding DNA: TGTGCCAGCAGCGTCGGAGCGGCGGGGGCTTGGACTGAAGCTTTCTTT. Protein sequence: CASSVGAAGAWTEAFF.

The V gene is TRBV5-5, the J gene TRBJ1-2; D is unclear. CDR3 size: 15 residues. Trimming removed 1 base from V and 4 bases from J, with 14 bases in between. Germline V gives CDR1 SGHKS, CDR2 YYEKEE (reference sequence). CDR3 nucleotide sequence: TGTGCCAGCAGCTTGACGGCATCCCGGGGCTATGGCTACACCTTC. Translated: CASSLTASRGYGYTF.

The chain has TRBV5-4 and TRBJ1-2; D remains ambiguous. The CDR3 has 13 residues. V was pared by 6 bases and J by 1 base, with 10 bases between. Germline values: CDR1 SGHNT, CDR2 YYREEE (reference sequence). CDR3: CASTPTGNYGYTF. The DNA of the CDR3 is TGTGCCAGCACCCCAACGGGTAACTATGGCTACACCTTC.